Presented here are 7 T cell receptor beta chains from one specimen sequenced in a study of shared clonotypes between healthy human individuals. Measured with immunoSEQ multiplex PCR; TCRdb has only the in-frame clones, and not every one. The top ten clones hold roughly 12% of a sample with approximately 500,000 clones, roughly 80% of them seen once. The sample consisted of PBMCs. Receptor source: a woman aged 40 to 50 in good health. Some clones in this sample may be carry-over from other donors' samples.

The CDR3 spells CASSRLAGETQYF. The CDR3 DNA reads TGTGCCAGCAGCAGACTAGCGGGTGAGACCCAGTACTTC. The chain has TRBV11-3 and TRBJ2-5, with TRBD2 matching over 10 bases. Germline V CDR1 and CDR2: SGHNT, YENEEA. The length of the CDR3 is 13 residues. J lost 5 bases, V lost 5 bases, and 2 bases had no gene match.

This chain links TRBV6-5 with TRBJ1-1; D remains unclear. Trimming left V 6 bases short and J 5 bases short, with 16 bases between. CDR3 length: 14 amino acids. In germline, CDR1 is MNHEY, CDR2 SVGAGI. CDR3 in amino acids: CASSRAEWSTEAFF. Written as DNA, the CDR3 is TGTGCCAGCAGCCGGGCAGAGTGGAGTACTGAAGCTTTCTTT.

The chain carries TRBV4-3 and TRBJ1-1; possibly TRBD1 for D (6 bases). This CDR3 is built from 15 residues. The V gene lost 4 bases and the J gene lost 5 bases, with 17 bases spanning the gap. CDR1 is LGHNA and CDR2 is YSLEER in the germline V gene. As DNA, the CDR3 is TGCGCCAGCAGCCCCGCCTCACAGGGAGGGACTGAAGCTTTCTTT. Translating gives CASSPASQGGTEAFF.

The chain uses TRBV5-6 and TRBJ2-7; 9 bases are a match to TRBD1. The length of the CDR3 is 16 residues. V lost 4 bases to trimming and J lost 3 bases; unmatched junction nucleotides: 11. The germline CDR1 and CDR2 sequences are SGHDT and YYEEEE. The CDR3 spells CASSKDRGLAIYEQYF. DNA for the CDR3: TGTGCCAGCAGCAAGGACAGGGGTTTGGCCATCTACGAGCAGTACTTC.

This chain connects TRBV2 to TRBJ2-1; D uncertain. Germline CDR1 is SNHLY and CDR2 is FYNNEI. Trimming stripped 5 bases from V and 1 base from J, with 9 bases between. The CDR3 sequence is 14 residues long. As DNA, the CDR3 is TGTGCCAGCAGTCCTGATTATTCCTACAATGAGCAGTTCTTC. It codes for CASSPDYSYNEQFF.

The gene calls are TRBV7-2 and TRBJ2-3, with D tentatively TRBD1 (5 bases). CDR1 is SGHTA, CDR2 FQGNSA, per germline. V lost 4 bases and J lost 1, with 6 bases in between. CDR3 length: 13 amino acids. As DNA, the CDR3 is TGTGCCAGCAGCTCGACAGGCACAGATACGCAGTATTTT. Amino acids: CASSSTGTDTQYF.

The V and J genes are TRBV7-9 and TRBJ2-5, with a weak D call TRBD1 (6 bases). V lost 3 bases to trimming and J lost 5 bases, with 10 bases between them. Germline V gives CDR1 SEHNR, CDR2 FQNEAQ (reference sequence). This CDR3 has 13 residues. CDR3 bases: TGTGCCAGCAGCTTCAGGACAGCCGAGACCCAGTACTTC. It codes for CASSFRTAETQYF.